The T cell receptor beta chain described here comes from a study of PD-1 blockade in mismatch repair-deficient tumors. TCRdb keeps only in-frame clones here, not all; method: immunoSEQ multiplex PCR. The table lists some 120,000 clones, almost 90% of them singletons, with about an eighth in the top ten. The germline CDR1 and CDR2 sequences are MNHNY and SVGAGI (reference sequence). V lost 6 bases and J lost 5; bases outside the gene matches: 9. There are 16 residues in the CDR3. The material sequenced was peripheral blood, taken about 17 months after starting pembrolizumab. This TCR was recovered from an adult with mismatch repair-deficient cancer. The V and J genes are TRBV6-6 and TRBJ2-5, with 13 bases that match TRBD2. The CDR3 DNA reads as TGTGCCAGCAGATTCGGACTAGCGGGAGTAGGGGAGACCCAGTACTTC. This sequence encodes CASRFGLAGVGETQYF.